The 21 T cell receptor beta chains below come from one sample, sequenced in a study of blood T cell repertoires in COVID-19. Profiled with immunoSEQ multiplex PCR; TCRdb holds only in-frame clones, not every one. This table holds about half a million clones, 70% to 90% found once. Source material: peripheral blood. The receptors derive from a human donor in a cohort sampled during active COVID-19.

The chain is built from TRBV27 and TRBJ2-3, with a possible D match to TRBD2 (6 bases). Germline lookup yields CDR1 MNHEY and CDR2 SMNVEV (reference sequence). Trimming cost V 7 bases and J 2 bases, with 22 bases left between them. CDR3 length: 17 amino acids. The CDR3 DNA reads TGTGCCAGCAAACGACCGGGACTCCCTGTGAACACAGATACGCAGTATTTT. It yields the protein CASKRPGLPVNTDTQYF.

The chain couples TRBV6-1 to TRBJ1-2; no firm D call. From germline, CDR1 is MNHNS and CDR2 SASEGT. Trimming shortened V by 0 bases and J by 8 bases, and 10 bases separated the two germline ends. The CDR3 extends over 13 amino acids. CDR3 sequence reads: CASSEAGVSGYTF. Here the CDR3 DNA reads TGTGCCAGCAGTGAAGCCGGAGTGAGCGGCTACACCTTC.

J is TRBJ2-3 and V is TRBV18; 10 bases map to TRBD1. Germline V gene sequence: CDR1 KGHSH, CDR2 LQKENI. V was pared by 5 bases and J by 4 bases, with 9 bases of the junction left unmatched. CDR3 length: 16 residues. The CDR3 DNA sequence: TGTGCCAGCTCAAGCCGGGACAGGGGATTGGCAGATACGCAGTATTTT. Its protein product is CASSSRDRGLADTQYF.

As DNA, the CDR3 is TGTGCCAGCAGCCAAGATTTCGGGACTAGCGGGACATCACAGTTCTTC. It codes for CASSQDFGTSGTSQFF. The chain joins TRBV3-1 (or the pseudogene TRBV3-2) to TRBJ2-1, with 13 bases lining up with TRBD2. The CDR3 length is 16 residues. Germline CDR1 LGHDT, CDR2 YNNKEL (reference sequence). V trimming: 0 bases; J trimming: 13 bases; junction bases outside the gene matches: 9.

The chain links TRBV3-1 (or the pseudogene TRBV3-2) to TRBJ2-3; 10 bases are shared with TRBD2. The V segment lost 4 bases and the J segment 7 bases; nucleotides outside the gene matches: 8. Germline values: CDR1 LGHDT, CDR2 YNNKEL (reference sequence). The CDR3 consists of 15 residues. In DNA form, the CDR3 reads TGTGCCAGCAGCCCCCTGGGACTAGCGCGAAATACGCAGTATTTT. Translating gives CASSPLGLARNTQYF.

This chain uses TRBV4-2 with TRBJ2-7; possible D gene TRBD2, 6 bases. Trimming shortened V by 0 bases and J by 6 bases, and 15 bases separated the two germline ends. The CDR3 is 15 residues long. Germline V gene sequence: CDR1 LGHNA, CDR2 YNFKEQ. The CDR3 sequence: CASSQDGLRDREQYF. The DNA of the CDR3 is TGTGCCAGCAGCCAAGATGGCTTGCGGGATCGCGAGCAGTACTTC.

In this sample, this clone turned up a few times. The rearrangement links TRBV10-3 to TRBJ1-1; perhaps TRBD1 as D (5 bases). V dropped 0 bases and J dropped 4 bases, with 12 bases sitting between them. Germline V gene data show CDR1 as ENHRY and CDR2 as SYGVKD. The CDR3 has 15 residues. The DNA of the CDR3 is TGTGCCATCAGTGAGTCTGCCAGGGTCAGCACTGAAGCTTTCTTT. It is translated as CAISESARVSTEAFF.

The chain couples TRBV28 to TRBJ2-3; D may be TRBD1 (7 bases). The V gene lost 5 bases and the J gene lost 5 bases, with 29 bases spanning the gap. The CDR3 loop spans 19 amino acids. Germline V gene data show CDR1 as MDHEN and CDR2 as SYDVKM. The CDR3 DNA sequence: TGTGCCAGCAGTCCACCACCAGGGGGGAGGCCCCCGGGGAAAGATACGCAGTATTTT. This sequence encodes CASSPPPGGRPPGKDTQYF.

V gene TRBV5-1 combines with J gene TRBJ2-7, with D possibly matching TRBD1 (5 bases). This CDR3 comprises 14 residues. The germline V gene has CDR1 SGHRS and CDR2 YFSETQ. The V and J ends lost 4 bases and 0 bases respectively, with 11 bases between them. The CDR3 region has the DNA TGCGCCAGCAGCCTAGGGGTCTACTCCTACGAGCAGTACTTC. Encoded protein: CASSLGVYSYEQYF.

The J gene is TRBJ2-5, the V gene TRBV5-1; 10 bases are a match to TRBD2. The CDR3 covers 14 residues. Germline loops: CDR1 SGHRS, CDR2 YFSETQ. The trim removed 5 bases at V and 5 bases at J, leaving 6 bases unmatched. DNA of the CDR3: TGCGCCAGCAGGCGTCTAGCGGGAGACGAGACCCAGTACTTC. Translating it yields CASRRLAGDETQYF.

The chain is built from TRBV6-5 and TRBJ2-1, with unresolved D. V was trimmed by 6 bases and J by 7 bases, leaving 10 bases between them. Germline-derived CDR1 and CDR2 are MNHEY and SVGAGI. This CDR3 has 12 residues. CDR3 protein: CASSSFTNEQFF. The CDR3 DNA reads TGTGCCAGCAGCTCCTTTACAAATGAGCAGTTCTTC.

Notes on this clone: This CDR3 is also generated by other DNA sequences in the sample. CDR3 amino acids: CASSIRGDGEKLFF. For the CDR3, the DNA is TGTGCCAGTAGCATACGGGGGGATGGAGAAAAACTGTTTTTT. The genes are TRBV19 and TRBJ1-4; possibly TRBD1 for D (5 bases). Germline assignment: CDR1 LNHDA and CDR2 SQIVND (reference sequence). Trimming removed 6 bases from V and 8 bases from J, with 16 bases in between. The CDR3 has 14 amino acids.

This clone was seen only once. CDR3: CASSLRTSGYEQYF. CDR3 in DNA: TGTGCCAGCAGTTTAAGGACTAGCGGCTACGAGCAGTACTTC. The chain links TRBV28 to TRBJ2-7; 10 positions match TRBD2. V was pared by 2 bases and J by 3 bases, with 1 base of the junction left unmatched. This CDR3 is 14 amino acids long. Per germline, CDR1 MDHEN and CDR2 SYDVKM.

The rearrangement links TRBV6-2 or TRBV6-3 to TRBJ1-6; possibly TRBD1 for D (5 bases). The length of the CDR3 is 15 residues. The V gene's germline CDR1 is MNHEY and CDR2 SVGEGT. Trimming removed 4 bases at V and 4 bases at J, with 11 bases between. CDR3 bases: TGTGCCAGCAGTTCTAGGACACCATATAATTCACCCCTCCACTTT. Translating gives CASSSRTPYNSPLHF.

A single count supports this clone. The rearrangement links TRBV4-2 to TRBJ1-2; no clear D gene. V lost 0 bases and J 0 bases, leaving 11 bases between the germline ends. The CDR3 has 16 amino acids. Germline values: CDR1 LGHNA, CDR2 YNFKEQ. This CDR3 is CASSQDRMVANYGYTF. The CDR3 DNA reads TGTGCCAGCAGCCAAGATCGCATGGTAGCTAACTATGGCTACACCTTC.

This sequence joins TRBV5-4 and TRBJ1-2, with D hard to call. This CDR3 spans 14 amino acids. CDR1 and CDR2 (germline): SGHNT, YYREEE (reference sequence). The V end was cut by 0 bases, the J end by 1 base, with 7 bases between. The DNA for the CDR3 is TGTGCCAGCAGCTTGGGTACTTATAACTATGGCTACACCTTC. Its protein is CASSLGTYNYGYTF. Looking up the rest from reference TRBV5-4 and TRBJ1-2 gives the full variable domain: ETGVTQSPTHLIKTRGQQVTLRCSSQSGHNTVSWYQQALGQGPQFIFQYYREEENGRGNFPPRFSGLQFPNYSSELNVNALELDDSALYLCASSLGTYNYGYTFGSGTRLTVV.

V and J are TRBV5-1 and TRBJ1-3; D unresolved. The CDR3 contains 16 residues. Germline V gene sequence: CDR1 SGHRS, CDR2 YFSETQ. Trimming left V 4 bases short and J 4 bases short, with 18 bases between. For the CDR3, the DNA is TGCGCCAGCAGCCCTTCAACCTCTACGGGGGGAAACACCATATATTTT. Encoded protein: CASSPSTSTGGNTIYF.

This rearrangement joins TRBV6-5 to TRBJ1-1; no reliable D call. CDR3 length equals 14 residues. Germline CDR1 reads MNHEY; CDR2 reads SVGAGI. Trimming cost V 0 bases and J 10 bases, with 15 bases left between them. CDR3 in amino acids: CASSYSISSVPAFF. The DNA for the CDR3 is TGTGCCAGCAGTTACTCGATATCTTCGGTGCCAGCTTTCTTT.

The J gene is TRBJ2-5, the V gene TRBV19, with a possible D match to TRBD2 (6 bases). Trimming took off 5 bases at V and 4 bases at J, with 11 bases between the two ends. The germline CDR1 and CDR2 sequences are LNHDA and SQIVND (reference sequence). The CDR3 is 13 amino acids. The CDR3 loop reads CASSPVGGETQYF. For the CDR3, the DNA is TGTGCCAGTAGTCCCGTGGGAGGAGAGACCCAGTACTTC.

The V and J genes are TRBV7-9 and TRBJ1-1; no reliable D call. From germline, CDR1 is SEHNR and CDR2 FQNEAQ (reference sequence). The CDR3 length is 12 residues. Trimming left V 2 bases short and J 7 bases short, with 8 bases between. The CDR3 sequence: CASSLRQLEAFF. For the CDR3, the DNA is TGTGCCAGCAGCTTAAGACAACTTGAAGCTTTCTTT.

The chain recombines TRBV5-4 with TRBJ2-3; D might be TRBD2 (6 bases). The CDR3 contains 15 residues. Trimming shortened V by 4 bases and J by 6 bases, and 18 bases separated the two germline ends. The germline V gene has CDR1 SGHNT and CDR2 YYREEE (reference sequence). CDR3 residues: CASSPEVGRIDTQYF. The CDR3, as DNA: TGTGCCAGCAGCCCCGAAGTTGGGAGGATCGATACGCAGTATTTT.